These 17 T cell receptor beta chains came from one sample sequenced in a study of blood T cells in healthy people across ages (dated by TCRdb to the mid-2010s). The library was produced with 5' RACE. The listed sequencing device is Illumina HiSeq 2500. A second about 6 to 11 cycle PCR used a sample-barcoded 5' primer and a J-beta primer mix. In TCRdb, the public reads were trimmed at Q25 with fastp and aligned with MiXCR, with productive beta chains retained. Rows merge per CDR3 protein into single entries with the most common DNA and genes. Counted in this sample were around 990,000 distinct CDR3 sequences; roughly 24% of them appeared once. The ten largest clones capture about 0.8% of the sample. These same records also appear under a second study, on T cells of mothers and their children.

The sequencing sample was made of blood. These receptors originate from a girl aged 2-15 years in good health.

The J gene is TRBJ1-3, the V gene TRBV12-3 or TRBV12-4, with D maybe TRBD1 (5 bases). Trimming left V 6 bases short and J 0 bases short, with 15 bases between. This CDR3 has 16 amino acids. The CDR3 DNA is TGTGCCAGCAGCCCCGAGGGGCTGCTCTCTGGAAACACCATATATTTT. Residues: CASSPEGLLSGNTIYF.

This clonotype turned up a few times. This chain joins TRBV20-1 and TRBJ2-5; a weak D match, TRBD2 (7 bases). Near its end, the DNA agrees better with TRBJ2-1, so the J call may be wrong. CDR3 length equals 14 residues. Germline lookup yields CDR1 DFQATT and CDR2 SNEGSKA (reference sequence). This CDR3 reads CSASPGGPGNEQFF. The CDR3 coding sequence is TGCAGTGCTAGTCCCGGGGGGCCTGGGAATGAGCAGTTCTTC.

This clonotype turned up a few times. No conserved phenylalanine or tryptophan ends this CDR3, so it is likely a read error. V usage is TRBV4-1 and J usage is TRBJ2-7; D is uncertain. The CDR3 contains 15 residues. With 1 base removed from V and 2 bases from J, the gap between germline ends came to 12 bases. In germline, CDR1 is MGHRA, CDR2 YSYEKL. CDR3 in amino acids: CASSQGPISPYEQYL. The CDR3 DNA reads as TGCGCCAGCAGCCAAGGCCCAATTTCTCCCTACGAGCAGTACCTC.

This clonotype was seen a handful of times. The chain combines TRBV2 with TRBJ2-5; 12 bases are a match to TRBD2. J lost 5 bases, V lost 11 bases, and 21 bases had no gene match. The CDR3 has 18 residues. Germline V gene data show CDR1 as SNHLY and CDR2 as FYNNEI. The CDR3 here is CAVTGTSGRSIKKETQYF. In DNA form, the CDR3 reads TGTGCCGTAACCGGAACTAGCGGGAGGAGTATCAAGAAGGAGACCCAGTACTTC.

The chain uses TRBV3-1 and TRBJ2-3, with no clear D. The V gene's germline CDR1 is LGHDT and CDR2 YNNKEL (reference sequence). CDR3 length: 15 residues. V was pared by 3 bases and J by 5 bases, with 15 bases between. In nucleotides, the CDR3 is TGTGCCAGCAGCCAGGATTACGGAGATAAAGATACGCAGTATTTT. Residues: CASSQDYGDKDTQYF.

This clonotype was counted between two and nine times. CDR3 nucleotide sequence: TGCGCCAGCAGCCAAGATCGACTAGCCGGCACCGGGGAGCTGTTTTTT. Translating gives CASSQDRLAGTGELFF. V is TRBV4-1 and J is TRBJ2-2; 7 nucleotides line up with TRBD2. The CDR3 spans 16 residues. CDR1 is MGHRA, CDR2 YSYEKL, per germline. Trimming cost V 0 bases and J 4 bases; bases outside gene matches: 5.

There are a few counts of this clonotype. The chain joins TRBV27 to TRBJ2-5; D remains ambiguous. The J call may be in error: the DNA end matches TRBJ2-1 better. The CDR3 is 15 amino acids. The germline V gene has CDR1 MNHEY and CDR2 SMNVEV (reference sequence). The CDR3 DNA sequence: TGTGCCAGCAGTTACAGCCCCTACTTAAGGGATGAGCAGTTCTTC. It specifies CASSYSPYLRDEQFF.

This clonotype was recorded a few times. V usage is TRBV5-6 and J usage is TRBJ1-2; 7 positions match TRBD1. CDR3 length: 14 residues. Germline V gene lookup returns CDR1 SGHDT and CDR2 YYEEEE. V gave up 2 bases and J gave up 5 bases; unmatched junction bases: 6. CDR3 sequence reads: CASSFSTGTYGYTF. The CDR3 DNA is TGTGCCAGCAGCTTCTCGACAGGGACTTATGGCTACACCTTC.

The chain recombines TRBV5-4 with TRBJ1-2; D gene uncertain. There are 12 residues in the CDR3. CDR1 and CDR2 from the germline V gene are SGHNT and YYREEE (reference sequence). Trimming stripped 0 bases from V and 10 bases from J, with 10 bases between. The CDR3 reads CASSLERRDYTF. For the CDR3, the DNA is TGTGCCAGCAGCTTGGAACGGCGAGACTACACCTTC. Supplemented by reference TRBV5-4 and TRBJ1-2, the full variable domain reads ETGVTQSPTHLIKTRGQQVTLRCSSQSGHNTVSWYQQALGQGPQFIFQYYREEENGRGNFPPRFSGLQFPNYSSELNVNALELDDSALYLCASSLERRDYTFGSGTRLTVV.

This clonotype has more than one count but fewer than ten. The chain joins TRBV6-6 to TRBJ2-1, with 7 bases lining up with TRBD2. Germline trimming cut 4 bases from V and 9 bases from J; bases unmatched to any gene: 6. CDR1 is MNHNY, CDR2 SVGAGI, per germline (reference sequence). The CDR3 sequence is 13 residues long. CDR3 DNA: TGTGCCAGCAGTTCGGGGGGAAATGGTGAGCAGTTCTTC. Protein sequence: CASSSGGNGEQFF.

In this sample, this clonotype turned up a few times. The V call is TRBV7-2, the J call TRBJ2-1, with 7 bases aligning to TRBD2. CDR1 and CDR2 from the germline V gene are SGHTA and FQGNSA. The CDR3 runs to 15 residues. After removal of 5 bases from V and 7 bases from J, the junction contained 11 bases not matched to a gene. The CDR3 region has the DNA TGTGCCAGCAGCCCCCGGTCGAGCGGGAATAATGAGCAGTTCTTC. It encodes CASSPRSSGNNEQFF.

This chain's CDR3 is CASSFLAPPLNEQFF. The CDR3 DNA follows: TGTGCCAGCAGTTTCCTAGCACCCCCCTTGAATGAGCAGTTCTTC. The V and J genes are TRBV12-3 or TRBV12-4 and TRBJ2-1, with D possibly TRBD2 on 5 matching bases. The CDR3 loop spans 15 amino acids. V was pared by 3 bases and J by 7 bases, with 16 bases between.

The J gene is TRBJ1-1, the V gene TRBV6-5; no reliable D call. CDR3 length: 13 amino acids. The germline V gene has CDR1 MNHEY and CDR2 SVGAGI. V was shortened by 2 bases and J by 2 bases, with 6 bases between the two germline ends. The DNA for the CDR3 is TGTGCCAGCAGTTACGGGTATAACACTGAAGCTTTCTTT. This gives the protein CASSYGYNTEAFF.

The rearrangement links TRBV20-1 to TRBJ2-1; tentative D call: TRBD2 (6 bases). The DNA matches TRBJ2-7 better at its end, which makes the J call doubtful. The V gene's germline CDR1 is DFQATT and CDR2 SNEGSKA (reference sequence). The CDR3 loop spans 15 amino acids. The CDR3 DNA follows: TGCAGTGCTGCCATCGGGACTCGGAAAGCCTACGAGCAGTACTTC. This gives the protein CSAAIGTRKAYEQYF.

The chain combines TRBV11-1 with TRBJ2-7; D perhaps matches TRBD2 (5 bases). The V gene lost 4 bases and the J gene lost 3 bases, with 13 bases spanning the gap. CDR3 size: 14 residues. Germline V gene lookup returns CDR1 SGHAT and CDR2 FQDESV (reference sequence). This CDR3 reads CASSWAAVGYEQYF. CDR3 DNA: TGTGCCAGCAGCTGGGCAGCGGTTGGCTACGAGCAGTACTTC.

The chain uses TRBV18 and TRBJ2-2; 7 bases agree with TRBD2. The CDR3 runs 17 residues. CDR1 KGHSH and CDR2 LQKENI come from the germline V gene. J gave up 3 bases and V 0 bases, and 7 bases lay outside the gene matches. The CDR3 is CASSPPNGLADTGELFF. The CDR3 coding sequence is TGTGCCAGCTCACCACCGAATGGGCTAGCGGACACCGGGGAGCTGTTTTTT.

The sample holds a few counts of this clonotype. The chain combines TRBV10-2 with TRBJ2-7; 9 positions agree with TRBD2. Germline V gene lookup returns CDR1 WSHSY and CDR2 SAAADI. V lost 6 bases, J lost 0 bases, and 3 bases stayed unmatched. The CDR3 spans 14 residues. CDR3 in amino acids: CASRSSGASYEQYF. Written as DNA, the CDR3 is TGCGCCAGCAGGTCTAGCGGGGCCTCCTACGAGCAGTACTTC.